One and the same sample provided the 19 T cell receptor beta chains below, sequenced in a study of cytomegalovirus exposure and HLA in healthy donors. PCR was performed using 60 Vbeta and 13 Jbeta primers. Assay used: immunoSEQ multiplex PCR; TCRdb lists only in-frame clones, some missing. The table includes some 130,000 clones, 75% to 85% detected once. Sequenced: PBMCs. These receptors came from a man aged 25 to 40 in good health and CMV-seronegative.

J is TRBJ2-1 and V is TRBV12-5, with D perhaps matching TRBD2 (5 bases). Germline loops: CDR1 LGHNT, CDR2 FRNRAP. This CDR3 has 15 amino acids. The ends were cut back, 6 bases at V and 6 bases at J, with 18 bases in the middle. The CDR3 bases are TGTGCTAGTGGACCGAGTGGTAGCGCCCTCAATGAGCAGTTCTTC. Translation gives CASGPSGSALNEQFF.

This chain connects TRBV5-1 to TRBJ1-2, with D possibly being TRBD1 (6 bases). The V end was cut by 4 bases, the J end by 4 bases, with 20 bases between. This CDR3 contains 16 residues. Germline V gene sequence: CDR1 SGHRS, CDR2 YFSETQ. The chain's CDR3 is CASSLNRGGGGYGYTF. In DNA form, the CDR3 reads TGCGCCAGCAGCCTAAATCGGGGGGGCGGCGGCTATGGCTACACCTTC. Using reference TRBV5-1 and TRBJ1-2 for the parts outside the CDR3, the full variable domain is KAGVTQTPRYLIKTRGQQVTLSCSPISGHRSVSWYQQTPGQGLQFLFEYFSETQRNKGNFPGRFSGRQFSNSRSEMNVSTLELGDSALYLCASSLNRGGGGYGYTFGSGTRLTVV.

The chain joins TRBV6-6 to TRBJ2-1, with 8 positions matching TRBD1. The ends lost 4 bases at V and 2 bases at J; junction bases unmatched: 4. The CDR3 has 15 residues. From germline, CDR1 is MNHNY and CDR2 SVGAGI (reference sequence). The CDR3 DNA reads TGTGCCAGCAGTTCGGACAGGGTCCCCTACAATGAGCAGTTCTTC. This codes for CASSSDRVPYNEQFF.

This clone was observed a few times. The chain employs TRBV5-1 and TRBJ2-7; 9 nucleotides match TRBD1. The V segment lost 0 bases and the J segment 4 bases; nucleotides outside the gene matches: 5. This CDR3 spans 15 amino acids. CDR1 is SGHRS and CDR2 is YFSETQ in the germline V gene. CDR3: CASSLAPTGGYEQYF. In DNA, the CDR3 is TGCGCCAGCAGCTTGGCCCCGACAGGGGGTTACGAGCAGTACTTC.

V and J are TRBV28 and TRBJ1-2; the match to TRBD1 covers 11 bases. This CDR3 has 13 amino acids. The germline CDR1 and CDR2 sequences are MDHEN and SYDVKM. The V and J ends lost 6 bases and 6 bases, in that order; junction bases with no gene match: 3. Here the CDR3 reads CASSRTGGDGYTF. CDR3 in DNA: TGTGCCAGCAGCCGGACAGGGGGCGATGGCTACACCTTC.

The V call is TRBV18, the J call TRBJ2-6, with D possibly matching TRBD1 (6 bases). Germline V gives CDR1 KGHSH, CDR2 LQKENI. The ends were cut back, 1 base at V and 0 bases at J, with 19 bases in the middle. The CDR3 totals 20 residues. CDR3 nucleotide sequence: TGTGCCAGCTCACCACTTAGTTACGCGACAGGAGACTCTGGGGCCAACGTCCTGACTTTC. It yields the protein CASSPLSYATGDSGANVLTF.

This clone has more than one count but fewer than ten. The chain joins TRBV4-3 to TRBJ1-2; D is unresolved. The CDR3 sequence is 13 residues long. The V gene's germline CDR1 is LGHNA and CDR2 YSLEER. Trimming took off 0 bases at V and 7 bases at J, with 9 bases between the two ends. CDR3 loop: CASSQDEGGGYTF. CDR3 bases: TGCGCCAGCAGCCAAGATGAGGGTGGTGGCTACACCTTC.

The V call is TRBV30, the J call TRBJ1-5, with TRBD1 identical over 7 bases. Trimming cost V 3 bases and J 3 bases; bases outside gene matches: 5. CDR3 length: 14 residues. Germline CDR1 GTSNPN, CDR2 SVGIG (reference sequence). CDR3 residues: CAWSLGQNNQPQHF. CDR3 coding DNA: TGTGCCTGGAGCCTGGGACAGAACAATCAGCCCCAGCATTTT.

V usage is TRBV6-1 and J usage is TRBJ1-2, with 10 bases aligning to TRBD1. The CDR3 spans 12 residues. CDR1 is MNHNS, CDR2 SASEGT, per germline. J was trimmed by 8 bases and V by 3 bases; bases with no gene match: 0. The DNA of the CDR3 is TGTGCCAGCAGTGAGACAGGGGGCGGCTACACCTTC. It is translated as CASSETGGGYTF.

The V gene is TRBV25-1, the J gene TRBJ1-5; tentatively, D is TRBD1 (6 bases). With 3 bases removed from V and 6 bases from J, the gap between germline ends came to 12 bases. This CDR3 is built from 14 residues. CDR1 is MGHDK, CDR2 SYGVNS, per germline. CDR3 protein: CASSERGGPQPQHF. The CDR3 DNA follows: TGTGCCAGCAGTGAGAGGGGGGGGCCTCAGCCCCAGCATTTT.

The chain links TRBV6-6 to TRBJ1-4, with 7 bases that match TRBD1. CDR1 is MNHNY and CDR2 is SVGAGI in the germline V gene (reference sequence). The length of the CDR3 is 13 residues. The trim removed 2 bases at V and 11 bases at J, leaving 5 bases unmatched. The CDR3 loop reads CASSYEGAGKLFF. The CDR3 DNA follows: TGTGCCAGCAGTTACGAGGGGGCCGGGAAACTGTTTTTT.

This chain links TRBV28 with TRBJ1-2; D might be TRBD1 (5 bases). The germline V gene has CDR1 MDHEN and CDR2 SYDVKM. The V and J ends lost 5 bases and 3 bases respectively, with 16 bases between them. The CDR3 runs to 15 residues. As DNA, the CDR3 is TGTGCCAGCAGTAAAGCGACAGCGCCTGACTATGGCTACACCTTC. This encodes CASSKATAPDYGYTF.

This chain connects TRBV5-4 to TRBJ2-7; 8 positions match TRBD2. Germline loops: CDR1 SGHNT, CDR2 YYREEE (reference sequence). The CDR3 sequence is 16 residues long. J was trimmed by 2 bases and V by 0 bases; bases with no gene match: 7. This chain's CDR3 is CASSLDSGRLTYEQYF. DNA for the CDR3: TGTGCCAGCAGCTTGGACAGCGGGAGACTGACCTACGAGCAGTACTTC.

The rearrangement uses TRBV11-3 and TRBJ2-2, with 9 nucleotides matching TRBD2. The CDR3 sequence is 17 residues long. Germline V lookup: CDR1 SGHNT, CDR2 YENEEA. V trimming: 5 bases; J trimming: 4 bases; junction bases outside the gene matches: 11. CDR3 coding DNA: TGTGCCAGCAGCATCCCCAGCCTAGCGGGATTCACCGGGGAGCTGTTTTTT. It translates to CASSIPSLAGFTGELFF.

The chain combines TRBV14 with TRBJ2-7, with 11 bases lining up with TRBD2. This CDR3 is 16 amino acids long. Losses at the gene ends were 3 bases for V and 1 base for J; bases not matched to a gene: 5. Germline V gene data show CDR1 as SGHDN and CDR2 as FVKESK. This chain's CDR3 is CASSHLGLAGSYEQYF. The CDR3 nucleotides are TGTGCCAGCAGCCACCTCGGACTAGCGGGTTCCTACGAGCAGTACTTC.

This chain joins TRBV7-9 and TRBJ1-2; no definite D call. The CDR3 is made up of 14 amino acids. CDR1 SEHNR and CDR2 FQNEAQ come from the germline V gene (reference sequence). V lost 1 base and J 8 bases, leaving 14 bases between the germline ends. This chain's CDR3 is CASSLVLNTGGYTF. The CDR3 bases are TGTGCCAGCAGCTTAGTCTTAAACACGGGGGGCTACACCTTC. The full variable domain, with the rest looked up from reference TRBV7-9 and TRBJ1-2, is DTGVSQNPRHKITKRGQNVTFRCDPISEHNRLYWYRQTLGQGPEFLTYFQNEAQLEKSRLLSDRFSAERPKGSFSTLEIQRTEQGDSAMYLCASSLVLNTGGYTFGSGTRLTVV.

The chain couples TRBV2 to TRBJ1-3; the match to TRBD1 covers 9 bases. CDR1 and CDR2 from the germline V gene are SNHLY and FYNNEI. The CDR3 extends over 17 amino acids. The junction had 10 bases not matched to a gene; V was cut back by 6 bases and J by 1 base. The DNA of the CDR3 is TGTGCCAGCAGAATCGCAGGGACAGGGAGGTCTGGAAACACCATATATTTT. Its protein is CASRIAGTGRSGNTIYF.

This clone appeared once. J is TRBJ1-1 and V is TRBV29-1; D not resolved. The CDR3 consists of 12 residues. CDR1 is SQVTM, CDR2 ANQGSEA, per germline. Trimming removed 3 bases at V and 7 bases at J, with 12 bases between. As DNA, the CDR3 is TGCAGCGTTGAGTTTCTATCGATTGAAGCTTTCTTT. Translation gives CSVEFLSIEAFF.

This chain uses TRBV12-5 with TRBJ1-2, with D maybe TRBD1 (5 bases). Germline V lookup: CDR1 LGHNT, CDR2 FRNRAP. Deletions cut 7 bases from V and 4 bases from J, with 13 bases between. The CDR3 has 13 residues. CDR3 residues: CASAPDRIYGYTF. The CDR3 DNA reads as TGTGCTAGTGCTCCCGACAGAATCTATGGCTACACCTTC.